The rows below give T cell receptor beta chains drawn from one sample of a study of shared clonotypes between healthy human individuals. This table comes from immunoSEQ multiplex PCR, and its TCRdb copy is limited to in-frame clones, with some not included. Of 980,000 or so clones in the sample, about 80% were seen once. Specimen: memory CD4+ T cells sorted from blood. Receptor source: a man between 18 and 35 years old in good health. Each CDR3 is given with its conserved first and last residue. Fields, in order: V gene, D gene, J gene, clone size, CDR3 protein, CDR3 DNA. A D gene is named only where the DNA matches it firmly. Clone sizes are given selectively: once, few, many, or a class where the clone is expanded.

V: TRBV4-1; D: -; J: TRBJ2-7; size: -; CDR3: CASSQDPEWEQYF; DNA: TGCGCCAGCAGCCAAGACCCCGAATGGGAGCAGTACTTC
V: TRBV5-1; D: -; J: TRBJ1-1; size: -; CDR3: CASSDENTEAFF; DNA: TGCGCCAGCTCAGATGAGAACACTGAAGCTTTCTTT
V: TRBV30; D: TRBD1; J: TRBJ1-5; size: -; CDR3: CAWSSPRTGGQPQHF; DNA: TGTGCCTGGAGTTCCCCAAGGACAGGGGGTCAGCCCCAGCATTTT
V: TRBV5-1; D: -; J: TRBJ2-5; size: -; CDR3: CASSLNQYQETQYF; DNA: TGCGCCAGCAGCTTGAATCAGTACCAAGAGACCCAGTACTTC
V: TRBV19; D: -; J: TRBJ1-5; size: -; CDR3: CASSIPVGQSNQPQHF; DNA: TGTGCCAGTAGTATCCCGGTGGGCCAGAGCAATCAGCCCCAGCATTTT
V: TRBV6-5; D: -; J: TRBJ2-7; size: -; CDR3: CASRGTGEDEQYF; DNA: TGTGCCAGCAGAGGAACAGGGGAGGACGAGCAGTACTTC
V: TRBV28; D: -; J: TRBJ1-1; size: -; CDR3: CASSPMAPRGRENTEAFF; DNA: TGTGCCAGCAGTCCAATGGCCCCCCGGGGCAGGGAGAACACTGAAGCTTTCTTT
V: TRBV9; D: -; J: TRBJ2-3; size: many; CDR3: CASSASDWYADTQYF; DNA: TGTGCCAGCAGCGCCTCGGACTGGTATGCAGATACGCAGTATTTT
V: TRBV29-1; D: -; J: TRBJ1-2; size: -; CDR3: CSVESPNYGYTF; DNA: TGCAGCGTTGAGTCTCCTAACTATGGCTACACCTTC
V: TRBV6-5; D: -; J: TRBJ1-6; size: -; CDR3: CASSYSLQVSNSPLHF; DNA: TGTGCCAGCAGTTACTCGCTACAGGTCTCAAATTCACCCCTCCACTTT
V: TRBV30; D: TRBD1; J: TRBJ2-7; size: -; CDR3: CAWSTTGTGAGEQYF; DNA: TGTGCCTGGAGTACAACCGGGACAGGGGCTGGGGAGCAGTACTTC
V: TRBV11-1; D: -; J: TRBJ2-5; size: -; CDR3: CASSLTGGKETQYF; DNA: TGTGCCAGCAGCTTAACCGGGGGTAAAGAGACCCAGTACTTC
V: TRBV7-2; D: -; J: TRBJ1-3; size: once; CDR3: CASSRHGGNTIYF; DNA: TGTGCCAGCAGTCGACATGGGGGAAACACCATATATTTT
V: TRBV6-1; D: TRBD1; J: TRBJ1-1; size: -; CDR3: CASRFRAGGDTEAFF; DNA: TGTGCCAGTAGGTTCCGGGCAGGGGGAGACACTGAAGCTTTCTTT
V: TRBV29-1; D: TRBD2; J: TRBJ2-1; size: -; CDR3: CSVEIGTSSGNEQFF; DNA: TGCAGCGTTGAAATTGGGACTAGCAGCGGGAATGAGCAGTTCTTC
V: TRBV19; D: -; J: TRBJ2-3; size: few; CDR3: CASSFSASDTQYF; DNA: TGTGCCAGTAGTTTTAGCGCTTCCGATACGCAGTATTTT
V: TRBV2; D: -; J: TRBJ2-3; size: -; CDR3: CASRQAGLTDTQYF; DNA: TGTGCCAGCAGGCAAGCGGGCCTCACGGATACGCAGTATTTT
V: TRBV11-2; D: -; J: TRBJ2-7; size: -; CDR3: CASSRLTGEQYF; DNA: TGTGCCAGCAGCCGTTTGACGGGCGAGCAGTACTTC
V: TRBV7-2; D: -; J: TRBJ1-3; size: -; CDR3: CASRTTGGGNTIYF; DNA: TGTGCCAGCAGAACGACAGGAGGTGGAAACACCATATATTTT
V: TRBV20-1; D: -; J: TRBJ1-6; size: -; CDR3: CSARDVIEIHF; DNA: TGCAGTGCTAGAGATGTCATTGAGATCCACTTT
V: TRBV7-9; D: -; J: TRBJ1-1; size: -; CDR3: CASSFLTGTYTEAFF; DNA: TGTGCCAGCAGCTTTTTAACAGGGACATACACTGAAGCTTTCTTT
V: TRBV9; D: -; J: TRBJ2-2; size: -; CDR3: CASGTPFLTGELFF; DNA: TGTGCCAGCGGGACTCCATTTTTAACCGGGGAGCTGTTTTTT
V: TRBV30; D: -; J: TRBJ1-1; size: few; CDR3: CAWSRWAEAFF; DNA: TGTGCCTGGAGTCGATGGGCTGAAGCTTTCTTT
V: TRBV13; D: -; J: TRBJ2-6; size: -; CDR3: CASSSPSSGANVLTF; DNA: TGTGCCAGCAGCTCCCCGTCCTCTGGGGCCAACGTCCTGACTTTC
V: TRBV7-2; D: -; J: TRBJ2-2; size: -; CDR3: CASSPQNSGGTGELFF; DNA: TGTGCCAGCAGCCCCCAAAACTCCGGGGGTACCGGGGAGCTGTTTTTT
V: TRBV28; D: -; J: TRBJ1-1; size: -; CDR3: CASLRAGNTEAFF; DNA: TGTGCCAGCCTAAGGGCAGGGAACACTGAAGCTTTCTTT
V: TRBV5-1; D: TRBD1; J: TRBJ1-1; size: once; CDR3: CASSLTGGSNTEAFF; DNA: TGCGCCAGCAGCCTGACAGGGGGCTCGAACACTGAAGCTTTCTTT
V: TRBV28; D: -; J: TRBJ1-2; size: -; CDR3: CASGLNSNYGYTF; DNA: TGTGCCAGTGGACTAAACTCTAACTATGGCTACACCTTC
V: TRBV7-2; D: TRBD1; J: TRBJ1-2; size: -; CDR3: CASSPTGDGYTF; DNA: TGTGCCAGCAGCCCTACAGGGGATGGCTACACCTTC
V: TRBV30; D: -; J: TRBJ1-6; size: many; CDR3: CACSEAANSPLHF; DNA: TGTGCCTGCTCCGAGGCAGCTAATTCACCCCTCCACTTT
V: TRBV5-4; D: -; J: TRBJ2-3; size: -; CDR3: CASSLGGASTDTQYF; DNA: TGTGCCAGCAGCTTGGGGGGGGCTAGCACAGATACGCAGTATTTT
V: TRBV28; D: -; J: TRBJ1-1; size: few; CDR3: CASSRGQGAFF; DNA: TGTGCCAGCAGCCGGGGCCAGGGAGCTTTCTTT
V: TRBV6-1; D: -; J: TRBJ1-2; size: -; CDR3: CASSGNYGYTF; DNA: TGTGCCAGCAGTGGAAACTATGGCTACACCTTC
V: TRBV10-1; D: -; J: TRBJ2-2; size: -; CDR3: CASSESRVSGELFF; DNA: TGCGCCAGCAGTGAGTCGCGGGTATCCGGGGAGCTGTTTTTT
V: TRBV7-9; D: -; J: TRBJ1-6; size: -; CDR3: CASSFDSPNSPLHF; DNA: TGTGCCAGCAGCTTTGATTCACCCAATTCACCCCTCCACTTT
V: TRBV10-3; D: -; J: TRBJ1-2; size: -; CDR3: CAISESDYGYTF; DNA: TGTGCCATCAGTGAGTCAGACTATGGCTACACCTTC
V: TRBV19; D: TRBD1; J: TRBJ2-2; size: -; CDR3: CAVTDRGETGELFF; DNA: TGTGCCGTCACTGACAGGGGGGAAACCGGGGAGCTGTTTTTT
V: TRBV28; D: TRBD2; J: TRBJ2-6; size: few; CDR3: CATPGEGSGANVLTF; DNA: TGTGCCACCCCTGGGGAGGGCTCTGGGGCCAACGTCCTGACTTTC
V: TRBV9; D: TRBD1; J: TRBJ1-2; size: -; CDR3: CASSPGDRRLLSF; DNA: TGTGCCAGCAGCCCTGGGGACAGGCGACTTCTCTCCTTC
V: TRBV28; D: -; J: TRBJ1-5; size: -; CDR3: CASSLSPPPGNQPQHF; DNA: TGTGCCAGCAGTTTATCTCCCCCTCCCGGCAATCAGCCCCAGCATTTT
V: TRBV25-1; D: -; J: TRBJ1-5; size: -; CDR3: CASSDQAGPQHF; DNA: TGTGCCAGCAGTGATCAGGCGGGCCCCCAGCATTTT
V: TRBV5-5; D: -; J: TRBJ2-5; size: -; CDR3: CASSRAGAEETQYF; DNA: TGTGCCAGCAGCCGGGCAGGGGCTGAAGAGACCCAGTACTTC
V: TRBV7-9; D: -; J: TRBJ2-1; size: few; CDR3: CASSLSGKGPYNEQFF; DNA: TGTGCCAGCAGCCTCTCAGGGAAGGGCCCCTACAATGAGCAGTTCTTC
V: TRBV18; D: -; J: TRBJ2-1; size: many; CDR3: CASSPRLGNEQFF; DNA: TGTGCCAGCTCGCCGAGGCTGGGGAATGAGCAGTTCTTC
V: TRBV7-6; D: TRBD2; J: TRBJ2-7; size: -; CDR3: CASSPETSGAYEQYF; DNA: TGTGCCAGCAGCCCCGAGACTAGCGGGGCCTACGAGCAGTACTTC
V: TRBV6-5; D: -; J: TRBJ2-7; size: -; CDR3: CASSGSYEQYF; DNA: TGTGCCAGCAGTGGTTCCTACGAGCAGTACTTC
V: TRBV19; D: -; J: TRBJ1-6; size: many; CDR3: CASSGSGRSPLHF; DNA: TGTGCCAGTAGTGGGTCCGGGAGGTCACCCCTCCACTTT
V: TRBV5-6; D: TRBD1; J: TRBJ1-2; size: -; CDR3: CASSLAGQGAPNYGYTF; DNA: TGTGCCAGCAGCTTGGCCGGACAGGGGGCCCCTAACTATGGCTACACCTTC
V: TRBV5-1; D: TRBD1; J: TRBJ2-1; size: few; CDR3: CASSPGQGVHEQFF; DNA: TGCGCCAGCAGTCCGGGACAGGGGGTTCATGAGCAGTTCTTC
V: TRBV18; D: -; J: TRBJ2-5; size: once; CDR3: CASSPPADGGTQYF; DNA: TGTGCCAGCTCACCACCGGCCGACGGCGGGACCCAGTACTTC
V: TRBV10-2; D: -; J: TRBJ1-1; size: -; CDR3: CASSWGVGATEAFF; DNA: TGCGCCAGCAGTTGGGGCGTGGGTGCCACTGAAGCTTTCTTT
V: TRBV6-6; D: -; J: TRBJ2-5; size: -; CDR3: CASRRDLGETQYF; DNA: TGTGCCAGCAGGAGGGACCTAGGGGAGACCCAGTACTTC
V: TRBV12-5; D: -; J: TRBJ2-5; size: -; CDR3: CASGLGGGETQYF; DNA: TGTGCTAGTGGTTTGGGAGGGGGAGAGACCCAGTACTTC
V: TRBV10-3; D: TRBD2; J: TRBJ2-3; size: -; CDR3: CATAQGTSGTDTQYF; DNA: TGTGCCACCGCCCAAGGGACTAGCGGCACAGATACGCAGTATTTT